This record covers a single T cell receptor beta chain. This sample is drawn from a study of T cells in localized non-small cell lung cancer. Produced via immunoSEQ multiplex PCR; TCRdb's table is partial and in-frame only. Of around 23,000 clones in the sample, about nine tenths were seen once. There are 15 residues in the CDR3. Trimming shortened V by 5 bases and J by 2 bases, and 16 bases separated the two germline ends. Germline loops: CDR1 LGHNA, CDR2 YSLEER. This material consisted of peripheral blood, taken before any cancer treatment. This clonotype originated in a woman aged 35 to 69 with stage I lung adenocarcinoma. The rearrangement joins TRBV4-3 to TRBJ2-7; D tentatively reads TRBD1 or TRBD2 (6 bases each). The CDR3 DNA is TGCGCCAGCAGCGTGTCCGCGGAGGGGGCCTACGAGCAGTACTTC. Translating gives CASSVSAEGAYEQYF.